Following are 13 T cell receptor beta chains from one sample sequenced in a study of spatial heterogeneity in lung cancer (dated by TCRdb to the late 2010s). Findings and caveats that apply to the study as a whole: The tumor nonsynonymous mutation count correlated with the number of expanded intratumoral alpha and beta TCRs.

Libraries were built with 5' RACE. Sequencing used a NextSeq 500. Using fastp at Q25 and MiXCR, TCRdb reprocessed the public reads and kept productive beta chains. Here each entry gathers all rows of one CDR3 protein and keeps the most common genes and DNA. Across this sample there are about 1,700 distinct CDR3 sequences, with 20% seen only once. In total, the top ten clones hold just over 20% of the sample. These TCRs are of unknown antigen specificity. In the paper's terms, the time point label means: sample taken at primary tumor resection. This specimen consisted of lung tumor tissue, obtained at surgery. These receptors all stem from a male donor with early-stage non-small cell lung cancer.

About this clonotype: Because this beta chain is a stray read in a library intended to capture alpha chains, its abundance should not be given much weight. The V call is TRBV20-1, the J call TRBJ2-7, with unresolved D. Trimming stripped 5 bases from V and 7 bases from J, with 18 bases between. The length of the CDR3 is 13 residues. Per the germline V gene, CDR1 is DFQATT and CDR2 is SNEGSKA (reference sequence). The CDR3 protein is CSALDGFSGEQYF. As DNA, the CDR3 is TGCAGTGCTCTGGACGGCTTTTCCGGGGAGCAGTACTTC.

This clonotype has more than one count but fewer than ten. Little can be read into the size of this beta chain, an off-target read in a library designed for alpha chains. V gene TRBV6-2 or TRBV6-3 combines with J gene TRBJ1-1; D is unclear. Germline lookup yields CDR1 MNHEY and CDR2 SVGEGT. Trimming stripped 2 bases from V and 5 bases from J, with 9 bases between. CDR3 length: 13 residues. The CDR3 loop is CASSYLGRTEAFF. CDR3 in DNA: TGTGCCAGCAGTTACCTCGGTAGAACTGAAGCTTTCTTT.

By frequency in the sample, this clonotype is large (0.1 to 1%). The library was prepared for alpha chains; this beta chain is a stray read, so its frequency means little. The gene calls are TRBV28 and TRBJ2-5; weak D call: TRBD2 (6 bases). The CDR3 has 14 amino acids. Germline V gives CDR1 MDHEN, CDR2 SYDVKM. The germline V and J ends were trimmed by 8 bases and 2 bases, with 15 bases remaining between them. Written as DNA, the CDR3 is TGTGCCAGCGGAGGGAACGACGGGCAAGAGACCCAGTACTTC. The encoded protein is CASGGNDGQETQYF.

This clonotype is medium-sized in the sample. The size of this beta chain means little, since it is a stray read in a library made for alpha chains. This chain connects TRBV20-1 to TRBJ2-1; 8 nucleotides agree with TRBD1. CDR3 length: 17 amino acids. CDR1 DFQATT and CDR2 SNEGSKA come from the germline V gene (reference sequence). V was pared by 2 bases and J by 7 bases, with 16 bases of the junction left unmatched. CDR3 nucleotides: TGCAGTGCTAGAAGCGGGTTGGGCAGGGGGCGAGGGAATGAGCAGTTCTTC. Its translation: CSARSGLGRGRGNEQFF.

About this clonotype itself: Found in a library prepared for alpha chains, this beta chain is an off-target read, and its abundance has little meaning. The CDR3 sequence is CASSQDRGGGTDTQYF. CDR3 bases: TGTGCCAGCAGCCAAGATCGCGGGGGCGGCACAGATACGCAGTATTTT. This chain uses TRBV4-2 with TRBJ2-3; tentative D call: TRBD2 (7 bases). V lost 0 bases to trimming and J lost 1 base, with 11 bases between them. The CDR3 is 16 residues long. Looked up from germline, CDR1 is LGHNA and CDR2 is YNFKEQ.

There are a few counts of this clonotype. This beta chain turned up in a library designed for alpha chains; as an off-target read, its abundance says little. This chain connects TRBV6-6 to TRBJ1-1; 8 nucleotides agree with TRBD1. Germline values: CDR1 MNHNY, CDR2 SVGAGI (reference sequence). The CDR3 runs 16 residues. V lost 6 bases to trimming and J lost 3 bases; unmatched junction nucleotides: 12. The CDR3: CASRLGQGGFDTEAFF. CDR3 coding DNA: TGTGCCAGCAGACTTGGACAGGGAGGATTCGACACTGAAGCTTTCTTT.

This clonotype was found a few times. Because the library targeted alpha chains, this beta chain is an off-target read whose size means little. The J gene is TRBJ1-5, the V gene TRBV28; no definite D call. Germline CDR1 is MDHEN and CDR2 is SYDVKM. There are 16 residues in the CDR3. V shed 1 base and J shed 5 bases, with 15 bases lying between them. The CDR3 nucleotides are TGTGCCAGCAGTTTATTAAGCGTGGGTAGGCATCAGCCCCAGCATTTT. Translating it yields CASSLLSVGRHQPQHF.

This clonotype was picked up a small number of times. Since the library was made to target alpha chains, this beta chain is a stray read and its abundance is not meaningful. V is TRBV5-1 and J is TRBJ2-7, with D maybe TRBD2 (6 bases). V dropped 0 bases and J dropped 0 bases, with 10 bases sitting between them. CDR1 is SGHRS and CDR2 is YFSETQ in the germline V gene. The length of the CDR3 is 15 residues. Here the CDR3 reads CASSLGGTPSYEQYV. CDR3 nucleotides: TGCGCCAGCAGCTTGGGGGGGACTCCCTCCTACGAGCAGTACGTC.

This clonotype is labeled medium-sized. This beta chain is off target for a library built for alpha chains, so its abundance means little. J is TRBJ2-5 and V is TRBV3-1, with 11 bases matching TRBD2. CDR1 and CDR2 (germline): LGHDT, YNNKEL (reference sequence). This CDR3 spans 14 amino acids. The V and J ends lost 4 bases and 4 bases, in that order; junction bases with no gene match: 2. CDR3: CASSLAGGRETQYF. Here the CDR3 DNA reads TGTGCCAGCAGCCTAGCGGGGGGGCGAGAGACCCAGTACTTC.

This clonotype was found a few times. This beta chain is an off-target read within a library intended for alpha chains, so its frequency means little. The chain is built from TRBV12-3 or TRBV12-4 and TRBJ2-7; D is perhaps TRBD2 (5 bases). The CDR3 length is 12 residues. Trimming took off 8 bases at V and 2 bases at J, with 10 bases between the two ends. This CDR3 reads CASGRGAYEQYF. CDR3 bases: TGTGCCAGCGGCCGGGGTGCCTACGAGCAGTACTTC.

This clonotype is large within its sample. In a library made to pick up alpha chains, this beta chain is a stray read with a size that means little. The rearrangement links TRBV7-8 to TRBJ2-7; D might be TRBD1 or TRBD2, each matching 5 bases. Germline values: CDR1 SGHVS, CDR2 FQNEAQ. This CDR3 is 13 amino acids long. Trimming pared 6 bases from V and 1 base from J, leaving 10 bases between. The CDR3 protein is CASSKGPSYEQYV. The DNA of the CDR3 is TGTGCCAGCAGTAAGGGACCGTCCTACGAGCAGTACGTC.

This clonotype is termed medium-sized. A library made for alpha chains picked up this beta chain off target, so its size means little. The rearrangement links TRBV14 to TRBJ1-1; weak D call: TRBD1 (5 bases). V was cut by 3 bases and J by 2 bases, with 10 bases left in between. This CDR3 is built from 14 residues. Germline V gene data show CDR1 as SGHDN and CDR2 as FVKESK. The CDR3 nucleotides read TGTGCCAGCAGCCACTATGGACATAACACTGAAGCTTTCTTT. This encodes CASSHYGHNTEAFF.

This clonotype has more than one count but fewer than ten. Because this beta chain is a stray read in a library intended to capture alpha chains, its abundance should not be given much weight. This sequence joins TRBV20-1 and TRBJ2-6; D is undetermined. CDR1 DFQATT and CDR2 SNEGSKA come from the germline V gene (reference sequence). The CDR3 length is 13 residues. V was pared by 1 base and J by 2 bases, with 3 bases between. CDR3 sequence reads: CSARAPGANVLTF. As DNA, the CDR3 is TGCAGTGCTAGAGCACCTGGGGCCAACGTCCTGACTTTC.